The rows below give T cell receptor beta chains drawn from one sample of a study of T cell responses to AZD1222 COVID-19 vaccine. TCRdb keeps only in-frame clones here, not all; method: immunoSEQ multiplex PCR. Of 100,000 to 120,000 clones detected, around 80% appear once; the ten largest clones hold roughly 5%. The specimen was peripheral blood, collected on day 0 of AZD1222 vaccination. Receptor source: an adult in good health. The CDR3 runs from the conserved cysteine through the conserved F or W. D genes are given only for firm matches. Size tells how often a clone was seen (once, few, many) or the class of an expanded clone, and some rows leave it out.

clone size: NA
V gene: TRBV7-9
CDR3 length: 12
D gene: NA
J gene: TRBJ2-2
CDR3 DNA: TGTGCCAGCAGCTTTCGGGTGGGGGAGCTGTTTTTT
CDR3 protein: CASSFRVGELFF

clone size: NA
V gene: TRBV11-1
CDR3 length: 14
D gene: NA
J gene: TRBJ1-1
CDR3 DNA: TGTGCCAGCAGCTTACGCGGGGAGAACACTGAAGCTTTCTTT
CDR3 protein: CASSLRGENTEAFF

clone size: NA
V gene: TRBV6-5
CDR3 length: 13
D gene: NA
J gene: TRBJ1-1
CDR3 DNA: TGTGCCAGCAGTTACCCCGGCTTAGTGCGGTGGGTCTTT
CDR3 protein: CASSYPGLVRWVF

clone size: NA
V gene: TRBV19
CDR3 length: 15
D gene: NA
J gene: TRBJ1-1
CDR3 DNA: TGTGCCAGTAGTATAGTCGGCAGTTTGAACACTGAAGCTTTCTTT
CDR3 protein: CASSIVGSLNTEAFF

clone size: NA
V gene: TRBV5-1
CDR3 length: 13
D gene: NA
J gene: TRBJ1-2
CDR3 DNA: TGCGCCAGCAGACCGACAGACAACTATGGCTACACCTTC
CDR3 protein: CASRPTDNYGYTF

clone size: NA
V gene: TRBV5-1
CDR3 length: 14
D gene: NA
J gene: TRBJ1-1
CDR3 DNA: TGCGCCAGCAGCTTGACAGTCATGAACACTGAAGCTTTCTTT
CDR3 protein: CASSLTVMNTEAFF

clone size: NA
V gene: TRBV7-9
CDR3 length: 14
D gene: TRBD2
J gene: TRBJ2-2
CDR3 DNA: TGTGCCAGCAGCACAAAGCGGGGGACCGGGGAGCTGTTTTTT
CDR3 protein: CASSTKRGTGELFF

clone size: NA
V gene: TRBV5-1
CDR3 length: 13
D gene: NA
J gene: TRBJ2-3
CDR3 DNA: TGCGCCAGCAGCTTTGAAGCCCCAGATACGCAGTATTTT
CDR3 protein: CASSFEAPDTQYF

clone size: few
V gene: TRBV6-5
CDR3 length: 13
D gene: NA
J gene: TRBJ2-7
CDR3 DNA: TGTGCCAGCAGCCTAGTCCCCTCCTACGAGCAGTACTTC
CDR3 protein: CASSLVPSYEQYF

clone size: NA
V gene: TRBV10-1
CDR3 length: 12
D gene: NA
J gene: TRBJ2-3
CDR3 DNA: TGCGCCAGCAGTGAAGGGCAGAATAAGCAGTATTTT
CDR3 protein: CASSEGQNKQYF

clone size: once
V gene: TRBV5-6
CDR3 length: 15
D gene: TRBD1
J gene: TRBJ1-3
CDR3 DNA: TGTGCCAGCAGCTTGAGGACAGGGACTGGAAACACCATATATTTT
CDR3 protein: CASSLRTGTGNTIYF

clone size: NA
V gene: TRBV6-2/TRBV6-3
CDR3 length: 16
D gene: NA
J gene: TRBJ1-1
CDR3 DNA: TGTGCCAGCAGTTCCGGTCCCGCAGGCTCGAACACTGAAGCTTTCTTT
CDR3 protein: CASSSGPAGSNTEAFF

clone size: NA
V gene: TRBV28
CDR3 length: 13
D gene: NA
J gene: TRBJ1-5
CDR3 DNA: TGTGCCAGCATCCAGGCGGGGGGTCAGCCCCAGCATTTT
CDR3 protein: CASIQAGGQPQHF

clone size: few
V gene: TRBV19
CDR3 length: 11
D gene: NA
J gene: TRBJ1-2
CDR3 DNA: TGTGCCAGTAGTACGGGCTATGGCTACACCTTC
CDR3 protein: CASSTGYGYTF

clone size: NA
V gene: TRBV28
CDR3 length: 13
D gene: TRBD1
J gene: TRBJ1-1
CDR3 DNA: TGTGCCAGCAGCTACAGGGGTGGGACTGAAGCTTTCTTT
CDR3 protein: CASSYRGGTEAFF

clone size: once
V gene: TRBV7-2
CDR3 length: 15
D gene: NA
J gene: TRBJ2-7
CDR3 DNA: TGTGCCAGCAGCTTAGGGCCGGCGAGCTCCTACGAGCAGTACTTC
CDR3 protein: CASSLGPASSYEQYF

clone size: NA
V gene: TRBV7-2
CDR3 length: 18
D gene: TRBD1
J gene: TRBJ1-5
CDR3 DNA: TGTGCCAGCAGCTTAGTCTTCCTTGGGACAGGGGGCAGTCAGCCCCAGCATTTT
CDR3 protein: CASSLVFLGTGGSQPQHF

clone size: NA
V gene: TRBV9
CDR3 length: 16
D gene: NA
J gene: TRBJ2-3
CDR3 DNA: TGTGCCAGCAGCCGAGGGGGGCTGTCTCGGGCAGATACGCAGTATTTT
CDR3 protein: CASSRGGLSRADTQYF

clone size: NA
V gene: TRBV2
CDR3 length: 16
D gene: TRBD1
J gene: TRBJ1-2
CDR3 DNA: TGTGCCAGCAGGCACCACGGGACAGTTAGAAACTATGGCTACACCTTC
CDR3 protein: CASRHHGTVRNYGYTF

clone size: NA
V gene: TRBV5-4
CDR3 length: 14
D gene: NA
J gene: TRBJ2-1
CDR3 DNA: TGTGCCAGCAGCTTGGAACGGAAACTCAATGAGCAGTTCTTC
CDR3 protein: CASSLERKLNEQFF

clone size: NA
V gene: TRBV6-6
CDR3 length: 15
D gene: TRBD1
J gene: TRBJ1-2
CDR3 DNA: TGTGCCAGCAGTTCCAATGGACAGGGAGGGGTTGGCTACACCTTC
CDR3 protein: CASSSNGQGGVGYTF

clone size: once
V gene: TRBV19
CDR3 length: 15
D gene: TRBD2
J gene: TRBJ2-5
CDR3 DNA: TGTGCCAGTAGTAGAAAAGCGGGAGGCGGTGAGACCCAGTACTTC
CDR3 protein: CASSRKAGGGETQYF

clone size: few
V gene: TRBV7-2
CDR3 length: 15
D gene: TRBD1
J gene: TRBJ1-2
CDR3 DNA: TGTGCCAGCAGCCCCGGACAGGAAGGGTACTATGGCTACACCTTC
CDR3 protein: CASSPGQEGYYGYTF

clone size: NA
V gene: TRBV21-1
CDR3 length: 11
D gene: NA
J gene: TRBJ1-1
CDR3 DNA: TGTGCCAGCAGCATAAGACTCGGAGCTTTCTTT
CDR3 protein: CASSIRLGAFF

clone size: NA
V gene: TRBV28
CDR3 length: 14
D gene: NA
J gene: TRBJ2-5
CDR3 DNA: TGTGCCAGCAGTCCCCTCCTATTAGATGAGACCCAGTACTTC
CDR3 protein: CASSPLLLDETQYF

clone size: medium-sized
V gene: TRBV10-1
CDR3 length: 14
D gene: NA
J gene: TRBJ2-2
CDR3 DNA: TGCGCCAGCAGTGAAGACGCGAACACCGGGGAGCTGTTTTTT
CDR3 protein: CASSEDANTGELFF

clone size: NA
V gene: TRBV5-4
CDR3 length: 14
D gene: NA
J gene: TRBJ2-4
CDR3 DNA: TGTGCCAGCAGCTTGGGTCTTCAGGGTAACATTCAGTACTTC
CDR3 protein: CASSLGLQGNIQYF

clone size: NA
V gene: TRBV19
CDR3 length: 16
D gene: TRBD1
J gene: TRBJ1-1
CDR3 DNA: TGTGCCAGTAGTCCCCACTGGGGACAGGGGAACACTGAAGCTTTCTTT
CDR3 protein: CASSPHWGQGNTEAFF

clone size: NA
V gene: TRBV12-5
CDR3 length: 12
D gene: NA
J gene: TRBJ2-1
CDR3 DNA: TGTGCTAGTGGGCGCCGCAGCGATGAGCAGTTCTTC
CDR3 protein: CASGRRSDEQFF

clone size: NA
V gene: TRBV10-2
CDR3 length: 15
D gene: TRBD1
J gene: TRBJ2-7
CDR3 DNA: TGCGCCAGCAGTGATATGGCAGGGGGTGTCGGCGAGCAGTACTTC
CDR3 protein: CASSDMAGGVGEQYF

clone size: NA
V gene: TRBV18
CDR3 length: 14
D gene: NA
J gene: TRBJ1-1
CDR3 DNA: TGTGCCAGCTCACCACTCCAAGCGAACACTGAAGCTTTCTTT
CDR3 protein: CASSPLQANTEAFF

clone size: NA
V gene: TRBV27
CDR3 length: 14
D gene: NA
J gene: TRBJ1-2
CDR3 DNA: TGTGCCAGCAGGGGTCCGGGGGCAGGCTATGGCTACACCTTC
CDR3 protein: CASRGPGAGYGYTF

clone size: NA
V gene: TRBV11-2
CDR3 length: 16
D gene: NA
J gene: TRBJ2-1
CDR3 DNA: TGTGCCAGCAGCTCCTCCCCAGCGGCCCCTTACAATGAGCAGTTCTTC
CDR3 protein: CASSSSPAAPYNEQFF